The entry below describes one T cell receptor (beta chain). No antigen is known for it. TCR libraries were built from 500 to 550 ng of total RNA by linear amplification. TCRdb reanalysed the reads using MiXCR and keeps one entry per CDR3 protein. The sample lists approximately 180,000 distinct CDR3 sequences; around 70% were seen once. The CDR3 totals 13 residues. The germline CDR1 and CDR2 sequences are LNHDA and SQIVND (reference sequence). Trimming shortened V by 3 bases and J by 9 bases, and 13 bases separated the two germline ends. The data are from a study of healthy donors' naive CD4 and CD8 T cells. About the research overall: For TCR alpha, new primers spanned all functional IMGT alpha genes.

Overall study results and limits: Negatively charged CDR3s marked CD8+ lineage; positively charged CDR3s marked CD4+ lineage. Chains were not paired, since alpha and beta were sequenced in bulk.

Naive CD4+ cells were sorted as CD4+CD8-CD45RO-CD45RA+; naive CD8+ as CD8+CD4-CD45RA+CD27bright. Sequenced: naive CD4+ and CD8+ T cells sorted from blood, pooled from several donors. The TCR was taken from a pool of human donors in good health; the sample pools cells from several healthy donors. The V and J genes are TRBV19 and TRBJ2-3; a possible D gene is TRBD1 (5 bases). The CDR3 loop reads CASSMSGINTQYF. The CDR3 nucleotides read TGTGCCAGTAGTATGTCAGGGATTAACACGCAGTATTTT.